The present T cell receptor (beta chain) was sequenced within a study of post-analysis software for immune sequencing data. Study as a whole: Progressive-relapsing, secondary progressive and relapsing-remitting multiple sclerosis were among the disease courses included.

The table lists this clonotype with a few counts. The antigen is unknown. Built from TCR beta cDNA, the libraries had unique molecular identifiers in them. When about 1 to 11 million T cells were used, they gave about 540,000 cDNA molecules. TCRdb independently ran MiXCR on the PCR reads; one entry per CDR3 protein. The table has about 430,000 distinct CDR3 sequences, 39% seen once. Study findings and constraints: Patients with multiple sclerosis recorded significantly lower normalized Chao1 diversity than controls, the study found. The F measure placed samples prepared in the same batch into strongly shared clusters.

The clonotype originates from a girl aged 2 to 10 with multiple sclerosis. The specimen sequenced was blood.

The CDR3 loop reads CAIRERGWAKETQYF. The CDR3 DNA is TGTGCCATCAGGGAAAGGGGATGGGCCAAAGAGACCCAGTACTTC. The genes are TRBV10-3 and TRBJ2-5; D is perhaps TRBD1 (5 bases). The CDR3 is 15 residues long. The ends were cut back, 6 bases at V and 3 bases at J, with 17 bases in the middle. The V gene's germline CDR1 is ENHRY and CDR2 SYGVKD.